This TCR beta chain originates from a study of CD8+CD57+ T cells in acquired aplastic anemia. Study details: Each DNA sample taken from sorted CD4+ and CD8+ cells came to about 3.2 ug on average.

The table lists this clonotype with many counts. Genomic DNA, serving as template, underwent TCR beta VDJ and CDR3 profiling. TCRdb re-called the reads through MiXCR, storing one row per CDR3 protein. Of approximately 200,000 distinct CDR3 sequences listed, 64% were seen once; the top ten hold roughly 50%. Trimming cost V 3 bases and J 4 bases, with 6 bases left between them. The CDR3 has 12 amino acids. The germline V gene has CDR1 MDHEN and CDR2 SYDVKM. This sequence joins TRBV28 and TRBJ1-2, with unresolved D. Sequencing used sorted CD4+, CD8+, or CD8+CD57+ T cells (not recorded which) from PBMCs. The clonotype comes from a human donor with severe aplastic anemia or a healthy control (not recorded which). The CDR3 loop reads CASSFRLYGYTF. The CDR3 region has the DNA TGTGCCAGCAGTTTTAGACTCTATGGCTACACCTTC.